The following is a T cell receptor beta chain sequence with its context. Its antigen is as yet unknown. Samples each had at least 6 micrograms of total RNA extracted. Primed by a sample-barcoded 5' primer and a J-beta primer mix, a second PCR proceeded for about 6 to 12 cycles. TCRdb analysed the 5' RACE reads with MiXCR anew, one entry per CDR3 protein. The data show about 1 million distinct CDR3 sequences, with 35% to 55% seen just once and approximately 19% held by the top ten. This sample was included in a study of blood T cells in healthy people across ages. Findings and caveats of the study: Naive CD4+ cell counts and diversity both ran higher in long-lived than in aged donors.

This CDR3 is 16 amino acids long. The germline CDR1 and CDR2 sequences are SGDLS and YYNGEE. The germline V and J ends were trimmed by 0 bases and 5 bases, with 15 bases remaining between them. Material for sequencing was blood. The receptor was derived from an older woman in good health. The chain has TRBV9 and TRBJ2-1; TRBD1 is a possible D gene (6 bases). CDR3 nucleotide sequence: TGTGCCAGCAGCGTAGCTACAGGGTCCCTACACAATGAGCAGTTCTTC. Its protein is CASSVATGSLHNEQFF.